Listed below are T cell receptor beta chains from one sample, sequenced in a study of post-analysis software for immune sequencing data. TCRdb fed the PCR reads into MiXCR, producing one record per CDR3 protein. The table includes fewer than 850,000 distinct CDR3 sequences, about 32% detected once. Sequencing was done on a sample of blood. All receptors come from a girl aged 10-17 years with multiple sclerosis. Each CDR3 is given with its conserved first and last residue. Each record gives: clone size, J gene, V gene, D gene, CDR3 protein, CDR3 DNA. A D gene is named only where the DNA matches it firmly. For some rows the clone size is stated as once, few or many, or as a class when expanded; others skip it.

few | TRBJ1-1 | TRBV7-9 | NA | CASSLPPSGRTEAFF | TGTGCCAGCAGCTTACCGCCCTCGGGGAGGACTGAAGCTTTCTTT
NA | TRBJ2-3 | TRBV21-1 | NA | CASSTEADTQYF | TGTGCCAGCAGCACTGAGGCAGATACGCAGTATTTT
NA | TRBJ2-7 | TRBV18 | NA | CASSVLGGIATYEQYF | TGTGCCAGCTCAGTACTGGGCGGGATTGCGACCTACGAGCAGTACTTC
NA | TRBJ1-1 | TRBV20-1 | NA | CSARPTGMDTEAFF | TGCAGTGCTAGGCCGACAGGCATGGACACTGAAGCTTTCTTT
NA | TRBJ2-3 | TRBV20-1 | NA | CSAREGGANTDTQYF | TGCAGTGCTAGAGAAGGCGGTGCAAACACAGATACGCAGTATTTT
NA | TRBJ2-6 | TRBV7-2 | NA | CASSPEPSGANVLTF | TGTGCCAGCAGCCCCGAACCCTCTGGGGCCAACGTCCTGACTTTC
few | TRBJ2-1 | TRBV5-5 | TRBD1 | CASSYGDRGGVNEQFF | TGTGCCAGCAGCTATGGGGACAGGGGAGGGGTGAATGAGCAGTTCTTC
few | TRBJ1-1 | TRBV4-1 | NA | CASSQDGGAFF | TGCGCCAGCAGCCAAGATGGGGGAGCTTTCTTT
NA | TRBJ1-5 | TRBV20-1 | NA | CSATYREAQPQHF | TGCAGTGCTACCTACAGGGAGGCTCAGCCCCAGCATTTT
NA | TRBJ2-1 | TRBV7-7 | TRBD2 | CASSLRLADYDEQFF | TGTGCCAGCAGCTTAAGGCTAGCGGACTACGATGAGCAGTTCTTC
NA | TRBJ2-7 | TRBV7-2 | NA | CASSFRGITDEQYF | TGTGCCAGCAGCTTCAGGGGTATCACCGACGAGCAGTACTTC
NA | TRBJ2-5 | TRBV28 | NA | CASTPVGDNEQYF | TGTGCCAGCACCCCGGTAGGCGACAATGAGCAGTACTTC
NA | TRBJ2-3 | TRBV5-6 | TRBD2 | CASRETRLAELTDTQYF | TGTGCCAGCCGCGAAACTAGACTAGCGGAACTCACAGATACGCAGTATTTT
NA | TRBJ2-7 | TRBV28 | TRBD2 | CASIRAGFPGLAGEDEQYF | TGTGCCAGCATTCGGGCAGGTTTCCCCGGACTAGCGGGAGAAGACGAGCAGTACTTC
few | TRBJ1-2 | TRBV7-9 | TRBD1 | CASRRGQGDYGYTF | TGTGCCAGCAGACGGGGACAGGGAGACTATGGCTACACCTTC
few | TRBJ2-6 | TRBV5-1 | NA | CASRPFPGANVLTF | TGCGCCAGCAGACCTTTCCCCGGGGCCAACGTCCTGACTTTC
NA | TRBJ1-4 | TRBV20-1 | NA | CSAKGSRANLNEKLFF | TGCAGTGCTAAAGGTAGCAGAGCCAATCTTAATGAAAAACTGTTTTTT
NA | TRBJ2-5 | TRBV5-6 | NA | CASSGSRGTQYF | TGTGCCAGCAGCGGGTCCCGGGGGACCCAGTACTTC
NA | TRBJ1-1 | TRBV7-2 | TRBD1 | CASSLWGQGGTEAFF | TGTGCCAGCAGCTTATGGGGGCAGGGGGGCACTGAAGCTTTCTTT
few | TRBJ2-5 | TRBV5-1 | NA | CASSLARGEWETQYF | TGCGCCAGCAGCTTGGCTAGGGGCGAATGGGAGACCCAGTACTTC
NA | TRBJ2-3 | TRBV29-1 | NA | CSALRESTDTQYF | TGCAGCGCCCTCAGGGAAAGCACAGATACGCAGTATTTT
NA | TRBJ1-6 | TRBV3-1 | NA | CASSHRGGARSPLHF | TGTGCCAGCAGCCACCGCGGGGGGGCGAGGTCACCCCTCCACTTT
few | TRBJ2-5 | TRBV29-1 | NA | CSVGPYRGPGGETQYF | TGCAGCGTCGGTCCTTATCGGGGCCCTGGGGGGGAGACCCAGTACTTC
many | TRBJ2-5 | TRBV12-3/TRBV12-4 | NA | CASSSNRGPQETQYF | TGTGCCAGCTCCTCGAACCGGGGCCCACAAGAGACCCAGTACTTC
NA | TRBJ1-3 | TRBV4-1 | NA | CASSQVSGIWHTIYF | TGCGCCAGCAGCCAAGTTTCCGGGATTTGGCACACCATATATTTT
NA | TRBJ1-4 | TRBV6-1 | TRBD1 | CASQGQGGEKLFF | TGTGCCAGCCAAGGACAGGGGGGCGAAAAACTGTTTTTT
NA | TRBJ2-7 | TRBV7-2 | TRBD2 | CASSLGVAGLREQYF | TGTGCCAGCAGCTTGGGGGTAGCGGGATTGCGCGAGCAGTACTTC
NA | TRBJ2-7 | TRBV7-2 | NA | CASSLGRQDSYEQYF | TGTGCCAGCAGCTTAGGGAGACAGGACTCCTACGAGCAGTACTTC
few | TRBJ2-1 | TRBV7-9 | NA | CASSFFIRGGEQFF | TGTGCCAGCAGCTTTTTTATCAGGGGCGGTGAGCAGTTCTTC
NA | TRBJ1-5 | TRBV4-1 | NA | CASSQDIGTDNQPQHF | TGCGCCAGCAGCCAAGATATAGGGACCGATAATCAGCCCCAGCATTTT
NA | TRBJ2-2 | TRBV7-9 | TRBD2 | CASSLLAGRTGELFF | TGTGCCAGCAGCTTGCTAGCGGGGCGCACCGGGGAGCTGTTTTTT
few | TRBJ2-1 | TRBV2 | TRBD2 | CASSDPAGGGNEQFF | TGTGCCAGCAGTGACCCAGCGGGAGGGGGAAATGAGCAGTTCTTC
few | TRBJ2-7 | TRBV11-2 | NA | CASSGRSYEQYF | TGTGCCAGCAGCGGCAGGTCCTACGAGCAGTACTTC
many | TRBJ2-5 | TRBV29-1 | NA | CSVKGDGEETQYF | TGCAGCGTGAAAGGGGACGGTGAGGAGACCCAGTACTTC
many | TRBJ2-7 | TRBV29-1 | NA | CSVEGGPAIYEQYF | TGCAGCGTTGAAGGCGGCCCCGCGATCTACGAGCAGTACTTC
NA | TRBJ2-3 | TRBV12-3/TRBV12-4 | NA | CASSLRPTQYF | TGTGCCAGCAGTTTACGGCCGACGCAGTATTTT
NA | TRBJ2-3 | TRBV29-1 | NA | CSVGFNPRTDTQYF | TGCAGCGTTGGATTTAACCCAAGGACAGATACGCAGTATTTT
NA | TRBJ2-3 | TRBV7-9 | TRBD1 | CASSSTGYTDTQYF | TGTGCCAGCAGCTCGACAGGGTACACAGATACGCAGTATTTT
NA | TRBJ2-5 | TRBV7-2 | NA | CASNLGGSLGETQYF | TGTGCCAGCAACTTAGGCGGGTCCTTAGGAGAGACCCAGTACTTC
NA | TRBJ2-7 | TRBV29-1 | NA | CSVSKGIGYEQYF | TGCAGCGTCTCGAAAGGGATCGGTTACGAGCAGTACTTC
few | TRBJ2-5 | TRBV6-1 | NA | CASSEYTTQETQYF | TGTGCCAGCAGTGAGTACACTACCCAAGAGACCCAGTACTTC
NA | TRBJ1-1 | TRBV20-1 | NA | CSAALAGMMNTEAFF | TGCAGTGCGGCCCTGGCAGGGATGATGAACACTGAAGCTTTCTTT
many | TRBJ2-5 | TRBV7-2 | NA | CASSLWTAGLETQYF | TGTGCCAGCAGCTTATGGACAGCTGGTTTGGAGACCCAGTACTTC
few | TRBJ2-1 | TRBV5-1 | TRBD1 | CASSLAQGAEQFF | TGCGCCAGCAGCTTGGCACAGGGGGCTGAGCAGTTCTTC
NA | TRBJ2-1 | TRBV24-1 | NA | CATRGTTYNEQFF | TGTGCCACCAGAGGGACAACCTACAATGAGCAGTTCTTC
NA | TRBJ2-5 | TRBV11-2 | NA | CASSESRGREETQYF | TGTGCCAGCAGCGAGTCCAGGGGGCGGGAGGAGACCCAGTACTTC
few | TRBJ2-3 | TRBV12-3/TRBV12-4 | TRBD2 | CASTPNSGRAGTDTQYF | TGTGCCAGCACCCCGAATAGCGGGAGGGCCGGCACAGATACGCAGTATTTT
many | TRBJ2-3 | TRBV27 | NA | CASSFLRGTDTQYF | TGTGCCAGCAGTTTTTTAAGGGGGACAGATACGCAGTATTTT
NA | TRBJ2-3 | TRBV7-9 | TRBD1 | CASSLAPSSDRADTDTQYF | TGTGCCAGCAGCTTAGCGCCCTCGTCCGACAGGGCCGACACAGATACGCAGTATTTT
NA | TRBJ1-4 | TRBV29-1 | NA | CSVGGLGEKLFF | TGCAGCGTGGGGGGACTGGGCGAAAAACTGTTTTTT
NA | TRBJ2-7 | TRBV7-6 | TRBD2 | CASSLPGTSAQREQYF | TGTGCCAGCAGCTTACCCGGGACTAGCGCCCAAAGAGAGCAGTACTTC
NA | TRBJ1-2 | TRBV6-5 | TRBD1 | CASSYSRGRWDYGYTF | TGTGCCAGCAGTTACTCAAGGGGGCGCTGGGACTATGGCTACACCTTC
few | TRBJ2-5 | TRBV10-3 | NA | CAISESASQETQYF | TGTGCCATCAGTGAGTCGGCCAGCCAAGAGACCCAGTACTTC
NA | TRBJ2-5 | TRBV7-2 | TRBD2 | CASSLRWGGQETQYF | TGTGCCAGCAGCCTCAGGTGGGGGGGACAAGAGACCCAGTACTTC
few | TRBJ2-3 | TRBV9 | NA | CASSVVLVDTQYF | TGTGCCAGCAGCGTAGTCCTTGTGGATACGCAGTATTTT
few | TRBJ2-3 | TRBV28 | NA | CASSFTTLGADTQYF | TGTGCCAGCAGTTTCACCACTCTGGGGGCAGATACGCAGTATTTT
NA | TRBJ2-7 | TRBV4-3 | NA | CASSQDFQPDPYEQYF | TGCGCCAGCAGCCAAGATTTCCAGCCGGACCCTTACGAGCAGTACTTC
few | TRBJ2-7 | TRBV14 | TRBD1 | CASTGDREYEQYF | TGTGCCAGCACCGGGGACAGGGAATACGAGCAGTACTTC
many | TRBJ2-1 | TRBV5-1 | NA | CASSFRASTYNEQFF | TGCGCCAGCAGCTTCCGGGCCTCGACCTACAATGAGCAGTTCTTC